This T cell receptor (beta chain) was identified during a study of cytomegalovirus exposure and HLA in healthy donors (dated by TCRdb to about 2017). As for the study more broadly: In an earlier analysis of 587 of the donors, about 270 Gb of sequence data and 117 million unique TCR beta sequences from 150 million to 200 million T cells were reported. An early release that covered about 600 HLA-typed donors contained about 300 gigabases of sequencing data and some 87 million unique TCR sequences. Of the 350 to 450 genotyped donors, over 70% fell in the genetic ancestry cluster associated with self-reported Caucasian donors. The aim of the study was to test whether cataloging public T cell receptors could identify signatures of past pathogen exposure. The study used immunosequencing to profile the T cell repertoires of some 600 subjects and linked those repertoires to cytomegalovirus serostatus. In addition to the first cohort of around 670 subjects, a separate validation cohort of under 150 different subjects was used. The study combined high-throughput TCR immunosequencing, statistical association of individual TCRs with disease status, and machine learning to predict cytomegalovirus infection status. To study patterns of TCR occurrence, a later analysis re-analyzed previously published TCR beta repertoires from hundreds of donors and added high-resolution HLA genotyping. In the later analysis, no new phenotypic data were used to find candidate immune exposures; instead, reliance was placed on TCR beta sequences and their occurrence across donors. An earlier analysis of approximately 580 of the donors used high-throughput TCR beta sequencing to judge whether each TCR beta V gene segment behaved as functional or pseudogenic. Alongside the repertoire data, information on donor age, sex, ethnicity and CMV serostatus was compiled. A later genetic analysis used genome-wide SNP genotypes for about three fifths of the 666 donors, treating that subset as a discovery cohort. Every discovery cohort repertoire had been produced on one sequencing platform. Both class I and class II loci were covered by HLA typing, at four-digit resolution. The number of typed donors differed by locus: about 629-630 for A, B, C, DRB1 and DQB1; roughly 510 for DQA1; some 610 for DPA1; and about 450 for DPB1. About 5 DR-DQ haplotypes were handled as single units for association and clustering, since linkage in the cohort was strong. Among 398 genotyped donors of the cohort, an average of around 250,000 unique TCR beta nucleotide sequences was sequenced per donor, of which roughly 18% were non-productive. The full study reports these points: Correlated functional status among segregating V segments might be attributable to linkage disequilibrium, but an unknown experimental factor could not be ruled out. This cohort had only TCR beta chains sequenced, and the lack of alpha or paired-chain data limited which features could be detected. An association between a missense DCLRE1C variant and V-gene and J-gene trimming of TCR beta chains was found in a later genetic analysis and replicated in an independent cohort. Strong co-occurrence of HLA alleles, especially DR and DQ, made assigning TCR associations to individual alleles difficult. A cluster of highly shared sequence variants was judged likely to represent a technical artifact of the sequencing pipeline. According to a later analysis, TCR association rates differed among HLA loci, with DRB1 alleles showing the most associated TCRs and HLA-C alleles showing the fewest. In a later analysis, most CMV-associated TCR beta chains were found to appear HLA-restricted, with HLA associations seemingly driven largely by CMV exposure. According to the authors, the approach could potentially be generalized to other disease states and immunological phenotypes. In a later analysis, several top co-occurrence clusters were reported to appear linked to parvovirus B19, influenza, CMV and Epstein-Barr virus. Most TCR sequences were observed very rarely across donors, whereas some public TCRs were present in many individuals. In a later analysis, over 15,000 TCR beta sequences were associated with specific HLA alleles at a false discovery rate of 0.05. Sequencing depth was assumed to be roughly uniform across donors in the presence/absence analyses, though that assumption may not hold. A further reported finding was that TCR beta sequences accurately predicted the HLA-A and HLA-B alleles for most subjects in the first cohort. In vitro tests confirmed that a few of the cytomegalovirus-associated TCR beta chains recognize cytomegalovirus antigens. Some IMGT-functional V segments, including TRBV6-2 and TRBV6-3, could not be told apart with the 87-base-pair reads, so those segments were excluded. Because counts were too low, roughly 16 rarely observed V segments, including chromosome 9 orphons, were excluded from the earlier analysis of several hundred of the donors. In both the original and validation cohorts, the classifier was reported to diagnose cytomegalovirus status with high specificity and sensitivity. A later genetic analysis reported fewer N-insertions in productive TCRs among donors in an Asian-associated ancestry cluster than the roughly 620-donor mean. Immune exposure information for the cohort was limited to CMV serostatus. In the study, 150 to 200 TCR beta chains were listed as associated with cytomegalovirus. In an earlier analysis of more than 500 of the donors, most TCR beta V segments appeared in productive rearrangements about 87% or about 30% of the time, broadly matching IMGT annotations. Because HLA typing was unavailable for some donors at each locus, only the typed subset was used in association tests. In a later analysis, HLA-associated TCR beta chains showed more clonal expansion and lower generation probabilities than non-associated chains that were equally common.

The cohort consisted of hundreds of healthy bone marrow donors. At the time of sampling, every cohort member was nominally healthy, though immune exposures that went unrecorded were likely present. The donor tested CMV seronegative and was one of the 352 seronegative cohort members. Every donor gave a peripheral blood sample, and the peripheral blood mononuclear cells from that sample were used for TCR beta sequencing. Genomic DNA was extracted from the blood cell samples with the Qiagen DNeasy Blood Extraction Kit. The CDR3 numbers 14 residues from cysteine through phenylalanine. Just CDR3 DNA is preserved here, 42 bases in frame from base 1. On this clone itself: This clone's antigen is unknown. There are no base qualities to consult, and no much larger clone falls within one base.

The library came from the immunoSEQ multiplex PCR assay. The multiplex PCR relied on a mix of 60 forward primers for TCR Vbeta segments and 13 reverse primers for TCR Jbeta segments. The CDR3 region of rearranged TCR beta genes was amplified from genomic DNA by a multiplex PCR assay. On the Illumina HiSeq System, the amplified TCR beta libraries were sequenced as 87-base-pair reads. Turning to the authors' computational methods: Across the 700 or so repertoires, a later analysis counted tens of millions of unique TCR beta chains, around 11 million of which were shared by at least two donors. To remove PCR and sequencing errors, raw reads were error-corrected and collapsed into unique sequences using a nearest-neighbor algorithm that merged closely related sequences. Alignment of CDR3 sequences to IMGT reference sequences was used to assign V, D and J gene segments. For a sequence to be retained, at least a six-nucleotide match to both a V gene segment and a J gene segment was required. A rearrangement counted as productive if the CDR3 had no stop codons and remained in frame with V and J, and every other rearrangement counted as non-productive. CDR3 was defined according to IMGT convention as the region running from the second conserved V-encoded cysteine to the conserved J-encoded phenylalanine. The earlier analysis of 500 to 750 of the donors excluded any sequence lacking an unambiguous match to a single V gene segment. In an earlier analysis of around 590 of the donors, a V segment was called functional when productive rearrangements were above 56.7%, and segregating when the standard deviation between donors exceeded 5%. A statistical classification framework was built for diagnosing cytomegalovirus status from the catalog of TCR beta chain sequences. In a later analysis, TCR nucleotide sequences were compared against IMGT/GENE-DB human TR gene sequences so that V and J genes could be assigned. A later analysis assigned CDR3 sequences and most-parsimonious VDJ recombination scenarios with the TCRdist pipeline. In a later analysis, each TCR beta chain was defined by its CDR3 amino acid sequence together with its V-gene family, and reads lacking a unique V-gene family were excluded. In a later analysis, 450 to 600 highly shared, low-generation-probability nucleotide sequences were removed to address suspected cross-contamination and a sequencing artifact. In a later analysis, a clonal expansion index for each public chain was calculated from normalized within-repertoire ranks of inferred template counts. In a later analysis, generation probabilities were computed using a VDJ recombination model fitted to out-of-frame rearrangements, and the results were checked against IGoR. A later analysis scored TCR-TCR, TCR-HLA and TCR-CMV co-occurrence with hypergeometric tests, applying a repertoire-size bias correction to TCR pairs. A later analysis estimated false discovery rates by permuting HLA or CMV assignments 20 times. In a later analysis, co-occurring TCRs were grouped using DBSCAN, with TCRdist sequence similarity added in when clustering inside HLA-allele-positive subsets. Co-occurrence clustering excluded repertoires with fewer than 30,000 or more than 120,000 public chains, plus five with anomalous nucleotide sharing. Here the immuneACCESS table is served through TCRdb, limited to in-frame sequences with V and J called. Missing clones are a known gap in these copies; in checked studies unresolved V genes cover under half, and the rest lacks a known reason. V and J calls and clone size come straight from that table; D and trimming were deduced from the DNA. The sample table contains 90,000 to 100,000 clones; only one count was recorded for less than 70% of them. Roughly 2.8% of the sample comes from the top ten.

The specimen was PBMCs. The rearranged chain carries TRBV21-1 and TRBJ1-2; the table's D call, TRBD1, was not checked against the DNA. TRBV21-1 counts as a pseudogene. This clonotype was sampled from a man in his fifties in good health and CMV-seronegative. The CDR3 here reads CAKGQGRANYGYTF. In nucleotides, the sequence is TGTGCCAAGGGACAGGGGAGGGCGAACTATGGCTACACCTTC.